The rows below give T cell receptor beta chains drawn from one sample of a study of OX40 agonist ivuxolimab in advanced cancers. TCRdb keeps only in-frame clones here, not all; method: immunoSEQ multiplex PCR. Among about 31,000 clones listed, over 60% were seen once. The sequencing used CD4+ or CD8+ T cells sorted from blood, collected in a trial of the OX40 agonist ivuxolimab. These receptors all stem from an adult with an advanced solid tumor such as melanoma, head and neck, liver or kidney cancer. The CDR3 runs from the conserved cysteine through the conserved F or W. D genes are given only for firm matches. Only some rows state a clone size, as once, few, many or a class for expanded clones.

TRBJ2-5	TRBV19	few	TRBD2	CASSTLLAGEETQYF	TGTGCCAGTAGTACTTTACTAGCGGGGGAAGAGACCCAGTACTTC
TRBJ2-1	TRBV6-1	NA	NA	CASKEEISYNEQFF	TGTGCCAGCAAAGAGGAAATCTCCTACAATGAGCAGTTCTTC
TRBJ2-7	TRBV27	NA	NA	CASSPDGTGTYEQYF	TGTGCCAGCAGTCCGGATGGGACTGGGACCTACGAGCAGTACTTC
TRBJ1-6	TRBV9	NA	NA	CASSTSTSGGINNSPLHF	TGTGCCAGCAGCACAAGTACGTCGGGGGGAATAAACAATTCACCCCTCCACTTT
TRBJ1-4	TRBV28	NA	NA	CASAQGRDEKLFF	TGTGCCAGCGCGCAGGGCAGGGATGAAAAACTGTTTTTT
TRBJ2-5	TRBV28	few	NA	CASSSPMAGGQETQYF	TGTGCCAGCAGTTCCCCCATGGCAGGAGGACAAGAGACCCAGTACTTC
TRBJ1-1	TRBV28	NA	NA	CASSGLGQLNTEAFF	TGTGCCAGCAGTGGACTTGGACAGTTGAACACTGAAGCTTTCTTT
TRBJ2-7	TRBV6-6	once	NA	CASSYLYGAYEQYF	TGTGCCAGCAGTTACCTCTACGGTGCCTACGAGCAGTACTTC
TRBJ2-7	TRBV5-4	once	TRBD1	CASSLDGTGSEQYF	TGTGCCAGCAGCTTGGATGGGACAGGGAGCGAGCAGTACTTC
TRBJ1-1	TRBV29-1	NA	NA	CSVERVGGEAFF	TGCAGCGTTGAAAGGGTGGGGGGTGAAGCTTTCTTT
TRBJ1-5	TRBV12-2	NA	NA	CASRNRGRRTVSNQPQHF	TGTGCAAGTCGCAACCGAGGGCGCCGGACAGTTTCCAATCAGCCCCAGCATTTT
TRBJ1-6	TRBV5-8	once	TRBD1	CASSVRGTGGWVSPLHF	TGTGCCAGCAGCGTACGCGGGACAGGGGGCTGGGTTTCACCCCTCCACTTT
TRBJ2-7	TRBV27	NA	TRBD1	CASSLGTGSYEQYF	TGTGCCAGCAGTTTAGGGACAGGATCCTACGAGCAGTACTTC
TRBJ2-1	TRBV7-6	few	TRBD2	CASSSLGAGGREQFF	TGTGCCAGCAGCTCCCTCGGTGCGGGGGGAAGGGAGCAGTTCTTC
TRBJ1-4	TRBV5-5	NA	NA	CASSLAGNEKLFF	TGTGCCAGCAGCTTGGCGGGGAATGAAAAACTGTTTTTT
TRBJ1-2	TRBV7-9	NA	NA	CASSSGAGGYTF	TGTGCCAGCTCCTCAGGGGCGGGAGGCTACACCTTC
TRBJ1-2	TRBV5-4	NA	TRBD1	CASSSTFTGTGRSGYTF	TGTGCCAGCAGCTCGACATTCACCGGGACAGGTCGAAGCGGCTACACCTTC
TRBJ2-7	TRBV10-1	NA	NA	CASSESGRFYEQYF	TGCGCCAGCAGTGAGTCAGGCAGATTCTACGAGCAGTACTTC
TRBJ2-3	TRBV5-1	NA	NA	CASSLERGKAQYF	TGCGCCAGCAGCTTGGAAAGGGGTAAGGCGCAGTATTTT
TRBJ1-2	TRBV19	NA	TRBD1	CASSNPRTGKKTYGYTF	TGTGCCAGTAGTAACCCCAGGACAGGGAAGAAGACCTATGGCTACACCTTC
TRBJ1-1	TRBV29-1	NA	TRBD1	CSALRGGVEAFF	TGCAGCGCTCTACGAGGGGGCGTCGAAGCTTTCTTT
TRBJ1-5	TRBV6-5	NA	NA	CASSYDRKVGQPQHF	TGTGCCAGCAGTTACGACAGGAAGGTCGGTCAGCCCCAGCATTTT
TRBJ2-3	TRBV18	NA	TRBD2	CASSSLTSGGTDTQYF	TGTGCCAGCTCTTCTCTTACTAGCGGGGGCACAGATACGCAGTATTTT
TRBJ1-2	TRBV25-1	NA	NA	CASSDPHLTTGHYGYTF	TGTGCCAGCAGTGACCCACATCTCACCACCGGCCACTATGGCTACACCTTC
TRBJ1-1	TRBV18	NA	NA	CASSPSLGGWTEAFF	TGTGCCAGCTCACCCTCGCTTGGAGGGTGGACTGAAGCTTTCTTT
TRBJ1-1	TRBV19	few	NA	CASRTGPQNTEAFF	TGTGCCAGTAGGACGGGACCGCAGAACACTGAAGCTTTCTTT
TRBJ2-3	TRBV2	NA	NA	CASSEPDSTDTQYF	TGTGCCAGCAGTGAACCGGATAGCACAGATACGCAGTATTTT
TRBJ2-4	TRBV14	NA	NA	CASSHLGTNLAKNIQYF	TGTGCCAGCAGCCACTTAGGGACAAATCTAGCCAAAAACATTCAGTACTTC
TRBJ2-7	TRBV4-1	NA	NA	CASSQDLGVPSYEQYF	TGCGCCAGCAGCCAAGACTTGGGGGTCCCCAGCTACGAGCAGTACTTC
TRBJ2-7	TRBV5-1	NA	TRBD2	CASSWTGGSEQYF	TGCGCCAGCAGCTGGACGGGGGGGAGCGAGCAGTACTTC
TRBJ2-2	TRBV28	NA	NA	CASSPGGHNTGELFF	TGTGCCAGCAGTCCCGGAGGGCACAACACCGGGGAGCTGTTTTTT
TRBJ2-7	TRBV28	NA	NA	CASSLAGAGEQYF	TGTGCCAGCAGTTTGGCGGGGGCCGGCGAGCAGTACTTC
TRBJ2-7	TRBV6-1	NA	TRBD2	CASSEFWGEGPRNKEQYF	TGTGCCAGCAGTGAATTCTGGGGGGAGGGGCCGAGGAATAAGGAGCAGTACTTC
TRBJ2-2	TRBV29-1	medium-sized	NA	CSVKNTGELFF	TGCAGCGTTAAAAACACCGGGGAGCTGTTTTTT
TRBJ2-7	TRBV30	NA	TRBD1	CAWSSGTGVYEQYF	TGTGCCTGGAGTTCCGGGACAGGGGTCTACGAGCAGTACTTC
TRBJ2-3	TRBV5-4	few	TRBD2	CASSSGTSGGWADTQYF	TGTGCCAGCAGCTCCGGGACTAGCGGGGGGTGGGCAGATACGCAGTATTTT
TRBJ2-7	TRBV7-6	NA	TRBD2	CASSLAGGASYEQYF	TGTGCCAGCAGCTTAGCGGGAGGGGCCTCCTACGAGCAGTACTTC
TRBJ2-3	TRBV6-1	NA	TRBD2	CASSEVTSGGTRTDTQYF	TGTGCCAGCAGTGAAGTCACTAGCGGGGGGACTCGCACAGATACGCAGTATTTT
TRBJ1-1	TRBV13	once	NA	CASSSSGRGDTEAFF	TGTGCCAGCAGCTCAAGCGGACGGGGGGACACTGAAGCTTTCTTT
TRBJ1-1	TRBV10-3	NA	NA	CAISESERVSVHTEAFF	TGTGCCATCAGTGAGTCAGAGAGGGTGTCCGTACACACTGAAGCTTTCTTT
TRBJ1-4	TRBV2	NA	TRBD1	CASSEVGADRGLGEKLFF	TGTGCCAGCAGTGAAGTAGGGGCTGACAGGGGGCTCGGCGAAAAACTGTTTTTT
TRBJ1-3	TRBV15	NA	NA	CATSVGTSSGNTIYF	TGTGCCACCAGCGTAGGGACAAGCTCTGGAAACACCATATATTTT